This is a list of T cell receptor beta chains from one sample in a study of post-analysis software for immune sequencing data. In TCRdb, the PCR reads were re-called with MiXCR into one record per CDR3 protein. Among approximately 690,000 distinct CDR3 sequences listed, approximately 59% were seen once. Sequenced: blood. The receptors stem from a girl aged 2 to 9 with multiple sclerosis. Each CDR3 is given with its conserved first and last residue. Size tells how often a clone was seen (once, few, many) or the class of an expanded clone, and some rows leave it out.

.	TRBJ2-3	TRBV7-9	CASIRLAGALDTQYF
.	TRBJ2-5	TRBV7-8	CASSLRARTPQETQYF
.	TRBJ2-1	TRBV27	CASSNGPGNGEQFF
.	TRBJ2-7	TRBV3-1	CASSQDTHFVRELGEQYF
.	TRBJ2-7	TRBV5-4	CASSDSSGGYNEQYF
.	TRBJ1-1	TRBV6-1	CASSPIGGGGTEAFF
few	TRBJ2-7	TRBV2	CASSPFDRDRVSWLYSYEQYF
few	TRBJ2-1	TRBV15	CATGRSGGYNEQFF
.	TRBJ1-2	TRBV20-1	CSAQEQGGYSRCTF
.	TRBJ2-7	TRBV29-1	CSVVVPASEQYF
.	TRBJ1-6	TRBV4-1	CASSQDQGEISPLHF
.	TRBJ2-1	TRBV12-5	CASGLVQAYSRTAHEAYNEQFF
few	TRBJ2-1	TRBV20-1	CSARDWDNNEQFF
.	TRBJ1-2	TRBV5-6	CASRQTPNYGYTF
.	TRBJ2-5	TRBV5-6	CASSFGDTGQETQYF
.	TRBJ1-1	TRBV27	CASSPHLMNTEAFF
.	TRBJ2-5	TRBV2	CASSERAGVETQYF
.	TRBJ2-5	TRBV29-1	CSGLGETQYF
.	TRBJ2-7	TRBV28	CASSLSSLPYEQYF
few	.	TRBV7-8	CASSSGGLQSSGRARATQYF
.	TRBJ2-3	TRBV30	CAFYSAMVDTQYF
.	TRBJ2-3	TRBV4-1	CAGSQPGAGEVDTQYF
few	TRBJ2-4	TRBV29-1	CSAQQGIQYF
.	TRBJ2-1	TRBV29-1	CSVEPLAGGPRVQFF
.	TRBJ2-6	TRBV2	CASSVIGSGANVLTF
few	TRBJ2-3	TRBV29-1	CSVLSTDTQYF
.	TRBJ2-1	TRBV5-1	CASSLGVFVDWGGSYNEQFF
.	TRBJ2-5	TRBV29-1	CSVDPGVQETQYF
few	TRBJ2-1	TRBV20-1	CSARYTGYNEQFF
few	TRBJ2-1	TRBV29-1	CSVSGTTSSYNEQFF
.	TRBJ2-1	TRBV5-1	CASSLASGNTYNEQFF
.	TRBJ2-1	TRBV7-6	CASSRSGRAYNEQFF
few	TRBJ1-5	TRBV29-1	CSVGVVGNQPQHF
few	TRBJ1-2	TRBV4-2	CASSQEGRPAVNYGYTF
few	TRBJ1-2	TRBV5-1	CASSLGTGLTNYGYTF
.	TRBJ1-1	TRBV3-1	CASSQHHRARGNTEAFF
.	TRBJ2-2	TRBV6-6	CASNDRRTGEPFF
.	TRBJ2-2	TRBV15	CATRARSTGELFF
.	TRBJ1-1	TRBV27	CASRTGVVDTEAFF
.	TRBJ2-1	TRBV10-3	CAISESGEVGQFF
.	TRBJ2-1	TRBV15	CATSRDLRGGEQFF
.	TRBJ2-4	TRBV5-5	CASSVGDF
few	TRBJ1-2	TRBV9	CASSAGKGEGPAGYGYTF
.	TRBJ2-1	TRBV29-1	CSVVLAGANNEQFF
.	.	TRBV12-3/TRBV12-4	CASSLGTSGRAYEQYF
.	TRBJ2-5	TRBV7-2	CASGHNQETQYF
.	TRBJ2-4	TRBV12-3/TRBV12-4	CASCSRQGLAKNIQYF
few	TRBJ1-2	TRBV12-3/TRBV12-4	CASRRNTMDGYTF
.	TRBJ1-6	TRBV6-5	CASNSGTGISPLHF
few	TRBJ2-3	TRBV11-2	CASSQTGSTDTQYF
.	TRBJ1-4	TRBV5-1	CASSPGGTTTNEKLFF
few	TRBJ2-5	TRBV6-2/TRBV6-3	CASSSRAKTQETQYF
.	TRBJ2-7	TRBV28	CASSFWTSGSYEQYF
.	TRBJ2-7	TRBV13	CASSGEQGTNHYEQYF
.	TRBJ1-1	TRBV7-2	CASSPTGQGTTEAFF